A selection of T cell receptor beta chains follows, all from one sample in a study of T-cell memory formation after mild COVID-19. TCRdb fed the 5' RACE reads into MiXCR, producing one record per CDR3 protein. The sample consists of around 410,000 distinct CDR3 sequences, less than 25% of them appearing once. The specimen sequenced was PBMCs or a T cell subset sorted from them (not recorded which). The receptors shown here come from an adult woman who had mild COVID-19 (a few samples of this study predate the infection). Cell type and time point are not known. CDR3s include the opening cysteine and the closing phenylalanine or tryptophan. The D gene is left open where the match is weak. Clone size appears in some rows only: once, few, many, or a class for an expanded clone.

J: TRBJ2-7; D: TRBD1; size: many; V: TRBV7-2; CDR3: CASSTTGVHEQYF; DNA: TGTGCCAGCAGCACCACAGGGGTCCACGAGCAGTACTTC
J: TRBJ1-5; D: .; size: .; V: TRBV12-3/TRBV12-4; CDR3: CASRDSNQPQHF; DNA: TGTGCCAGCAGAGATAGCAATCAGCCCCAGCATTTT
J: TRBJ2-5; D: .; size: .; V: TRBV5-6; CDR3: CASRKTGQETQYF; DNA: TGTGCCAGCAGGAAGACAGGACAAGAGACCCAGTACTTC
J: TRBJ1-1; D: .; size: .; V: TRBV9; CDR3: CASSAGHLNTEAFF; DNA: TGTGCCAGCAGCGCGGGACACTTAAACACTGAAGCTTTCTTT
J: TRBJ1-2; D: TRBD1; size: .; V: TRBV7-9; CDR3: CASSSKGQNYGYTF; DNA: TGTGCCAGCAGCTCTAAGGGACAGAACTATGGCTACACCTTC
J: TRBJ1-2; D: .; size: .; V: TRBV30; CDR3: CAWSSGSSGYTF; DNA: TGTGCCTGGAGTTCGGGGTCGAGCGGCTACACCTTC
J: TRBJ1-4; D: .; size: many; V: TRBV27; CDR3: CASSSLGRGNEKLFF; DNA: TGTGCCAGCAGTTCGTTGGGGCGCGGGAATGAAAAACTGTTTTTT
J: TRBJ2-5; D: .; size: few; V: TRBV2; CDR3: CASSVVLLGPETQYF; DNA: TGTGCCAGCAGTGTTGTGCTATTAGGCCCGGAGACCCAGTACTTC
J: TRBJ1-2; D: TRBD1; size: few; V: TRBV20-1; CDR3: CSLGGRAGYTF; DNA: TGCAGCTTAGGGGGCAGGGCTGGCTACACCTTC
J: TRBJ2-3; D: TRBD1; size: many; V: TRBV7-9; CDR3: CASIQGVSDTQYF; DNA: TGTGCCAGCATCCAGGGGGTTTCAGATACGCAGTATTTT
J: TRBJ2-5; D: .; size: .; V: TRBV5-1; CDR3: CASSLDEGAETQYF; DNA: TGCGCCAGCAGCTTGGATGAAGGGGCCGAGACCCAGTACTTC
J: TRBJ1-5; D: .; size: .; V: TRBV18; CDR3: CASSPWDQNQPQHF; DNA: TGTGCCAGCTCACCGTGGGACCAAAATCAGCCCCAGCATTTT
J: TRBJ2-7; D: .; size: few; V: TRBV12-3/TRBV12-4; CDR3: CASSMTFGGGYEQYF; DNA: TGTGCCAGCTCCATGACCTTTGGAGGGGGCTACGAGCAGTACTTC
J: TRBJ2-1; D: TRBD2; size: .; V: TRBV29-1; CDR3: CSVEEGELAGGLDEQFF; DNA: TGCAGCGTTGAAGAAGGGGAGCTAGCGGGAGGTCTCGATGAGCAGTTCTTC
J: TRBJ1-1; D: .; size: .; V: TRBV18; CDR3: CASSRSRGNTEAFF; DNA: TGTGCCAGCTCACGCTCGAGGGGGAACACTGAAGCTTTCTTT
J: TRBJ1-6; D: .; size: few; V: TRBV6-4; CDR3: CASSDQSSYNSPLHF; DNA: TGTGCCAGCAGTGATCAGAGCTCCTATAATTCACCCCTCCACTTT
J: TRBJ1-1; D: .; size: .; V: TRBV20-1; CDR3: CSARRANAEAFF; DNA: TGCAGTGCTAGAAGGGCTAACGCTGAAGCTTTCTTT
J: TRBJ1-6; D: .; size: once; V: TRBV19; CDR3: CASQYGNSPLHF; DNA: TGTGCCAGCCAGTACGGGAATTCACCCCTCCACTTT
J: TRBJ2-3; D: TRBD2; size: few; V: TRBV14; CDR3: CASSSRAGEATDTQYF; DNA: TGTGCCAGCAGCTCCCGAGCGGGGGAAGCCACAGATACGCAGTATTTT
J: TRBJ2-3; D: TRBD1; size: .; V: TRBV9; CDR3: CASSYGQGPPFSTDTQYF; DNA: TGTGCCAGCAGTTACGGACAGGGACCCCCCTTTAGCACAGATACGCAGTATTTT
J: TRBJ1-1; D: .; size: .; V: TRBV5-1; CDR3: CASSNLGGLNTEAFF; DNA: TGCGCCAGCAGCAACCTAGGGGGGCTGAACACTGAAGCTTTCTTT
J: TRBJ2-7; D: .; size: .; V: TRBV7-2; CDR3: CASSLIFRKRHEQYF; DNA: TGTGCCAGCAGCTTAATTTTCCGGAAGCGGCACGAGCAGTACTTC
J: TRBJ2-2; D: .; size: .; V: TRBV12-3/TRBV12-4; CDR3: CASSHPYRDAGELFF; DNA: TGTGCCAGCAGCCATCCATACCGGGACGCCGGGGAGCTGTTTTTT
J: TRBJ1-2; D: TRBD1; size: .; V: TRBV10-3; CDR3: CAMGQGLNYGYTF; DNA: TGTGCCATGGGACAGGGACTTAACTATGGCTACACCTTC
J: TRBJ1-6; D: .; size: .; V: TRBV7-2; CDR3: CASSAGGRRGRNSPLHF; DNA: TGTGCCAGCAGCGCGGGCGGACGGAGAGGACGAAATTCACCCCTCCACTTT
J: TRBJ2-7; D: .; size: few; V: TRBV2; CDR3: CASSEQGMGEQYF; DNA: TGTGCCAGCAGTGAACAGGGGATGGGCGAGCAGTACTTC
J: TRBJ1-1; D: TRBD1; size: few; V: TRBV19; CDR3: CATRDSGGAEAFF; DNA: TGTGCCACCCGGGACAGCGGAGGTGCTGAAGCTTTCTTT